This T cell receptor beta chain was sequenced in a study of cytomegalovirus exposure and HLA in healthy donors. On this clone: As yet, its antigen is unknown.

General study results and limits: Reportedly, HLA-A and HLA-B alleles of most subjects were accurately predicted from TCR beta.

Primers for the PCR totalled 60 Vbeta and 13 Jbeta. Assay: immunoSEQ multiplex PCR; the TCRdb copy retains only in-frame clones and omits some. The table lists about 160,000 clones, about three quarters of them singletons, with approximately 3.1% in the top ten. This CDR3 has 15 residues. Between the trimmed V and J ends, which lost 5 bases and 0 bases, there was a span of 13 bases. Germline lookup yields CDR1 SEHNR and CDR2 FQNEAQ (reference sequence). The chain combines TRBV7-9 with TRBJ1-1, with D unclear. Sequenced material: PBMCs. This receptor was taken from a middle-aged woman in good health and CMV-seronegative. The chain's CDR3 is CASSPPGLMNTEAFF. The CDR3 DNA reads TGTGCCAGCAGCCCCCCTGGGCTAATGAACACTGAAGCTTTCTTT.